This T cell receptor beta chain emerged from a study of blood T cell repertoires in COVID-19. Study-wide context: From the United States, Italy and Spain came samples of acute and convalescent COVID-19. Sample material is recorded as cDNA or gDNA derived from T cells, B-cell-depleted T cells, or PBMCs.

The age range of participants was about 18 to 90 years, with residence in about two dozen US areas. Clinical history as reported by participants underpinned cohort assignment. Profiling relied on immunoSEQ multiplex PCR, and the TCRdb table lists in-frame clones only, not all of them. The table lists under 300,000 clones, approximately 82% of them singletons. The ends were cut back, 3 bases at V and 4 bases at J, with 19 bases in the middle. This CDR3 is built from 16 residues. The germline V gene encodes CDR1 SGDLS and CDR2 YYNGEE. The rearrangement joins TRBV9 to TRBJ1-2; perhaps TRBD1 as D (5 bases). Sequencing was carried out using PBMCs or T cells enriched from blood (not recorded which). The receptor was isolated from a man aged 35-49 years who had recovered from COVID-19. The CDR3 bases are TGTGCCAGCAGCGCGAGCCTCCAGGGCCTAATCTATGGCTACACCTTC. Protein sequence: CASSASLQGLIYGYTF.